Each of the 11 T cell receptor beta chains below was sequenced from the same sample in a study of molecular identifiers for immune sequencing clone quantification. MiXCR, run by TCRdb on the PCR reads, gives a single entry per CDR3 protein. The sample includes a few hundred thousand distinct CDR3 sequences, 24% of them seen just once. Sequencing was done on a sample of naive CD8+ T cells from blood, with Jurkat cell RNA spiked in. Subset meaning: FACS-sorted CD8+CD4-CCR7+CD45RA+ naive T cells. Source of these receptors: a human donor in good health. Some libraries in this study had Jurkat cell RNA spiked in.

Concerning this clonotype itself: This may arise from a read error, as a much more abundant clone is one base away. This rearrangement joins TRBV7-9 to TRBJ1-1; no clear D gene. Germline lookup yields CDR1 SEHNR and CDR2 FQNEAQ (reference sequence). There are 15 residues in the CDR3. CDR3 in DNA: TGTGCCAGCAGCTTAGTGGCAGGAGTGAACACTGAAGCTTCCTTT. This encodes CASSLVAGVNTEASF.

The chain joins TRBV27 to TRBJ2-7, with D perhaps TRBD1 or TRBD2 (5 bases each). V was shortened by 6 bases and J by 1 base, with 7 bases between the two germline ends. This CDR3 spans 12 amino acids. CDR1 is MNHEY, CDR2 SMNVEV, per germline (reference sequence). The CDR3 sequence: CASRRGSYEQYF. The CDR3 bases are TGTGCCAGCAGGAGGGGATCCTACGAGCAGTACTTC.

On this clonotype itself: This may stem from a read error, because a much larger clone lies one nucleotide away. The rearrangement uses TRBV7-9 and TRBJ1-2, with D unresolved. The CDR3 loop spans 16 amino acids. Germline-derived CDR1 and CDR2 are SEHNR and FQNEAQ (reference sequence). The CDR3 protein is CASSLGESWVNYGHTF. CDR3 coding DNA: TGTGCCAGCAGCTTAGGAGAAAGCTGGGTTAACTATGGCCACACCTTC.

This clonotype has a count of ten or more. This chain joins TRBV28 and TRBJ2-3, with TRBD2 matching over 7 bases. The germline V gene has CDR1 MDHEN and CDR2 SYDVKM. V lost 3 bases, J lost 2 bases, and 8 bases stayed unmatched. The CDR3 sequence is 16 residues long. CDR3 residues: CASSFRGVIDTDTQYF. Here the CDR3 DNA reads TGTGCCAGCAGTTTTCGGGGGGTGATCGACACAGATACGCAGTATTTT.

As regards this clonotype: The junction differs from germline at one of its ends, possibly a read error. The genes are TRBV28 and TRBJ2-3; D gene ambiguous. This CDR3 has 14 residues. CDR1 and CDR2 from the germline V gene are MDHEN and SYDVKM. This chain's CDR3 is CASSITISTDTQCF. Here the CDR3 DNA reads TGTGCCAGCAGTATAACTATTAGCACAGATACGCAGTGTTTT.

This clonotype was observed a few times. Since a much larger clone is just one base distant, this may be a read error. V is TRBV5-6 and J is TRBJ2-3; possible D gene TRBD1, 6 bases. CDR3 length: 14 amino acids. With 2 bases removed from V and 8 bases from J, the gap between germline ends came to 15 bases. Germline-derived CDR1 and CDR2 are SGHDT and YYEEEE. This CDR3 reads CASSLGQKYGTQYF. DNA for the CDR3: TGTGCCAGCAGCTTAGGACAGAAGTATGGTACGCAGTATTTT.

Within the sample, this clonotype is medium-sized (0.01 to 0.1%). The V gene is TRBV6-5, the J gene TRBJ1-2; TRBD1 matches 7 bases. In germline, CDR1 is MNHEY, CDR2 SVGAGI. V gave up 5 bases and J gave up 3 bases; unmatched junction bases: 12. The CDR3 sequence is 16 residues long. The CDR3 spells CASSNLGTAFYYGYTF. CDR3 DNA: TGTGCCAGCAGTAACCTAGGGACAGCTTTTTACTATGGCTACACCTTC.

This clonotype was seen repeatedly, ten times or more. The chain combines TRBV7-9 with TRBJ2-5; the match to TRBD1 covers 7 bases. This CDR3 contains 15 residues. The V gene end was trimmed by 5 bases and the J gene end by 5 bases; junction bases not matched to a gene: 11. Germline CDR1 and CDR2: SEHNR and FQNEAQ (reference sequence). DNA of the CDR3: TGTGCCAGCAGCCCAGGAATAGGGGGCCCGGAGACCCAGTACTTC. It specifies CASSPGIGGPETQYF.

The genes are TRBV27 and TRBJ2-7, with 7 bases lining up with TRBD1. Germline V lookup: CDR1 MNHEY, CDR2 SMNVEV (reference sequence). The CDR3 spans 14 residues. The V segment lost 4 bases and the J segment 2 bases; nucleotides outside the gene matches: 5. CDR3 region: CASSSAGTAYEQYF. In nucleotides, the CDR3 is TGTGCCAGCAGTTCCGCCGGGACAGCCTACGAGCAGTACTTC.

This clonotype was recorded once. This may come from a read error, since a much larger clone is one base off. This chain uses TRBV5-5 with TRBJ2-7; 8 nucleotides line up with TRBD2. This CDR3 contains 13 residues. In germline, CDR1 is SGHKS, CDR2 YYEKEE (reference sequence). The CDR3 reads CASSRGGPNEQCF. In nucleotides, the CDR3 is TGTGCCAGCAGCCGCGGGGGGCCTAACGAGCAGTGCTTC. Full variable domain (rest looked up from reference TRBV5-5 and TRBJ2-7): DAGVTQSPTHLIKTRGQQVTLRCSPISGHKSVSWYQQVLGQGPQFIFQYYEKEERGRGNFPDRFSARQFPNYSSELNVNALLLGDSALYLCASSRGGPNEQCFGPGTRLTVT.

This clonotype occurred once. The CDR3 here is CSARDHNSGGSEETQYF. DNA for the CDR3: TGCAGTGCTAGAGATCACAATAGCGGGGGGTCAGAAGAGACCCAGTACTTC. The rearrangement joins TRBV20-1 to TRBJ2-5, with 10 bases aligning to TRBD2. J gave up 3 bases and V 0 bases, and 10 bases lay outside the gene matches. There are 17 residues in the CDR3. Germline V gene lookup returns CDR1 DFQATT and CDR2 SNEGSKA (reference sequence).